This TCR beta chain was obtained from a study of radiotherapy plus CTLA-4 blockade in lung cancer. Germline CDR1 and CDR2: LNHDA and SQIVND (reference sequence). The CDR3 is 13 amino acids. Trimming cost V 5 bases and J 3 bases, with 8 bases left between them. Clones were sequenced by immunoSEQ multiplex PCR, and TCRdb holds only the in-frame ones, with some missing. The table shows 65,000 to 85,000 clones, with around 69% occurring only once. Those patients who had chemo-refractory metastatic non-small-cell lung cancer were given focal radiation along with CTLA-4 blockade through ipilimumab. The receptor was derived from a human donor with non-small cell lung cancer whose response to radiotherapy plus ipilimumab could not be evaluated. Some clones in this sample may be carry-over from other donors' samples. The sample here was peripheral blood, taken from a patient treated with radiotherapy plus ipilimumab. The J gene is TRBJ1-5, the V gene TRBV19; the D is unclear. The CDR3 sequence is CASSPGVNQPQHF. The CDR3 DNA is TGTGCCAGTAGTCCCGGAGTCAATCAGCCCCAGCATTTT. Combining the CDR3 with reference TRBV19 and TRBJ1-5 gives the whole variable domain DGGITQSPKYLFRKEGQNVTLSCEQNLNHDAMYWYRQDPGQGLRLIYYSQIVNDFQKGDIAEGYSVSREKKESFPLTVTSAQKNPTAFYLCASSPGVNQPQHFGDGTRLSIL.